The rows below give T cell receptor beta chains drawn from one sample of a study of cytomegalovirus exposure and HLA in healthy donors. Method: immunoSEQ multiplex PCR; TCRdb's copy keeps in-frame clones and lacks some. The table lists 200,000 or so clones, around 73% of them singletons. Sequences were obtained from PBMCs. All receptors derive from a woman younger than 45 in good health and CMV-seropositive. Both conserved end residues are part of each CDR3. A D gene is named only where the DNA matches it firmly. Expanded clones are given a class, and other clones once, few, many or no size at all.

d_gene: TRBD1
j_gene: TRBJ2-1
v_gene: TRBV9
abundance: once
CDR3aa: CASSQVSQGDEQFF
CDR3nt: TGTGCCAGCAGCCAAGTGTCGCAGGGGGATGAGCAGTTCTTC

d_gene: -
j_gene: TRBJ2-2
v_gene: TRBV6-1
abundance: -
CDR3aa: CASITSPNTGELFF
CDR3nt: TGTGCCAGCATTACTAGCCCGAACACCGGGGAGCTGTTTTTT

d_gene: TRBD1
j_gene: TRBJ2-1
v_gene: TRBV25-1
abundance: -
CDR3aa: CASSDSDRVQFF
CDR3nt: TGTGCCAGCAGTGATTCGGACAGGGTGCAGTTCTTC

d_gene: TRBD2
j_gene: TRBJ2-4
v_gene: TRBV5-6
abundance: -
CDR3aa: CASTRAGGPFSKNIQYF
CDR3nt: TGTGCCAGCACCAGAGCGGGAGGGCCCTTCTCCAAAAACATTCAGTACTTC

d_gene: -
j_gene: TRBJ1-2
v_gene: TRBV28
abundance: -
CDR3aa: CASSLYRAYGYTF
CDR3nt: TGTGCCAGCAGTTTGTACAGAGCCTATGGCTACACCTTC

d_gene: TRBD2
j_gene: TRBJ2-7
v_gene: TRBV2
abundance: -
CDR3aa: CASSAGPSGIYEQYF
CDR3nt: TGTGCCAGCAGTGCTGGACCTAGCGGCATCTACGAGCAGTACTTC

d_gene: TRBD2
j_gene: TRBJ2-5
v_gene: TRBV7-9
abundance: -
CDR3aa: CASSPLAGVETQYF
CDR3nt: TGTGCCAGCAGCCCGTTGGCGGGAGTTGAGACCCAGTACTTC

d_gene: TRBD1
j_gene: TRBJ1-3
v_gene: TRBV7-6
abundance: once
CDR3aa: CASSSDRGGNTIYF
CDR3nt: TGTGCCAGCAGCTCCGACAGGGGTGGAAACACCATATATTTT

d_gene: TRBD1
j_gene: TRBJ2-7
v_gene: TRBV5-1
abundance: -
CDR3aa: CASSPTGTGHYEQYF
CDR3nt: TGCGCCAGCAGCCCTACGGGGACAGGACATTACGAGCAGTACTTC

d_gene: TRBD2
j_gene: TRBJ2-1
v_gene: TRBV19
abundance: few
CDR3aa: CASSIRTGRARNEQFF
CDR3nt: TGTGCCAGTAGTATACGAACGGGGAGGGCCCGAAATGAGCAGTTCTTC

d_gene: -
j_gene: TRBJ2-1
v_gene: TRBV29-1
abundance: -
CDR3aa: CSVEGAGDSYNEQFF
CDR3nt: TGCAGCGTTGAAGGAGCTGGAGATTCCTACAATGAGCAGTTCTTC

d_gene: TRBD2
j_gene: TRBJ2-1
v_gene: TRBV28
abundance: -
CDR3aa: CASDTSGSYNEQFF
CDR3nt: TGTGCCAGCGACACTAGCGGCTCCTACAATGAGCAGTTCTTC

d_gene: -
j_gene: TRBJ2-2
v_gene: TRBV19
abundance: few
CDR3aa: CASSMSGNGELFF
CDR3nt: TGTGCCAGTAGTATGTCGGGGAACGGGGAGCTGTTTTTT

d_gene: TRBD2
j_gene: TRBJ2-2
v_gene: TRBV5-6
abundance: once
CDR3aa: CASSLAPYSGSRTGELFF
CDR3nt: TGTGCCAGCAGCTTGGCTCCCTATAGCGGGAGTAGGACCGGGGAGCTGTTTTTT

d_gene: -
j_gene: TRBJ2-2
v_gene: TRBV19
abundance: -
CDR3aa: CASSRGNTGELFF
CDR3nt: TGTGCCAGTAGTCGGGGGAACACCGGGGAGCTGTTTTTT

d_gene: -
j_gene: TRBJ1-5
v_gene: TRBV18
abundance: -
CDR3aa: CASSPRGGVGSNQPQHF
CDR3nt: TGTGCCAGCTCACCGAGGGGGGGGGTCGGGAGCAATCAGCCCCAGCATTTT

d_gene: TRBD1
j_gene: TRBJ1-2
v_gene: TRBV4-3
abundance: -
CDR3aa: CASSQVWAGGDLVNYGYTF
CDR3nt: TGCGCCAGCAGCCAAGTTTGGGCAGGGGGAGATTTAGTTAACTATGGCTACACCTTC

d_gene: TRBD1
j_gene: TRBJ2-5
v_gene: TRBV7-2
abundance: -
CDR3aa: CASSLNPGTGGETQYF
CDR3nt: TGTGCCAGCAGCTTAAATCCAGGGACAGGGGGAGAGACCCAGTACTTC

d_gene: -
j_gene: TRBJ2-7
v_gene: TRBV10-1
abundance: -
CDR3aa: CASSALAGVFAEQYF
CDR3nt: TGCGCCAGCAGTGCTTTAGCAGGGGTATTTGCCGAGCAGTACTTC

d_gene: -
j_gene: TRBJ2-7
v_gene: TRBV7-9
abundance: -
CDR3aa: CASSSIGQPPLYEQYF
CDR3nt: TGTGCCAGCAGCTCGATCGGACAGCCCCCCCTCTACGAGCAGTACTTC

d_gene: TRBD2
j_gene: TRBJ2-3
v_gene: TRBV5-4
abundance: -
CDR3aa: CASSPGTSGVSTDTQYF
CDR3nt: TGTGCCAGCAGCCCCGGGACTAGCGGAGTGAGCACAGATACGCAGTATTTT

d_gene: -
j_gene: TRBJ2-5
v_gene: TRBV7-2
abundance: -
CDR3aa: CASSLVQEQTQYF
CDR3nt: TGTGCCAGCAGCTTAGTGCAGGAACAGACCCAGTACTTC

d_gene: TRBD2
j_gene: TRBJ2-5
v_gene: TRBV2
abundance: few
CDR3aa: CASSEGIAGGQETQYF
CDR3nt: TGTGCCAGCAGTGAGGGAATAGCGGGGGGGCAAGAGACCCAGTACTTC